A selection of T cell receptor beta chains follows, all from one sample in a study of T-cell memory formation after mild COVID-19. TCRdb re-called the 5' RACE reads with MiXCR, one entry per CDR3 protein. The table records 350,000 to 450,000 distinct CDR3 sequences, 25% to 30% of them present only once. Sequenced material: PBMCs or a T cell subset sorted from them (not recorded which). The origin of the receptors is an adult woman who had mild COVID-19 (a few samples of this study predate the infection). Cell type and time point are not known. CDR3s include the opening cysteine and the closing phenylalanine or tryptophan. A D gene is named only where the DNA matches it firmly. Rows give clone size only sometimes, using once, few, many, or a class for an expanded clone.

d_call | j_call | clone_size | v_call | cdr3_nt | cdr3_aa
- | TRBJ2-3 | once | TRBV19 | TGTGCCACCGGGAGAACTAGCACAGATACGCAGTATTTT | CATGRTSTDTQYF
- | TRBJ1-1 | - | TRBV6-6 | TGTGCCAGCAGGCCAGGGTCCGGCACTGAAGCTTTCTTT | CASRPGSGTEAFF
TRBD2 | TRBJ2-5 | few | TRBV20-1 | TGCAGTGCTAAGACTAGCGGCCAAGAGACCCAGTACTTC | CSAKTSGQETQYF
TRBD1 | TRBJ2-3 | - | TRBV5-4 | TGTGCCAGCAGCCTTAGGACAGGTGGGGATACGCAGTATTTT | CASSLRTGGDTQYF
- | TRBJ2-5 | once | TRBV10-3 | TGTGCCATCAGTGAGTGGACGGATGGGGGCCAAGAGACCCAGTACTTC | CAISEWTDGGQETQYF
TRBD2 | TRBJ2-3 | - | TRBV24-1 | TGTGCCACCAGTGATCCAGTCCGGGAGGGGAACACAGATACGCAGTATTTT | CATSDPVREGNTDTQYF
TRBD1 | TRBJ2-7 | - | TRBV4-2 | TGTGCCAGCAGCCCAGGACAGGGGGGAAACTACGAGCAGTACTTC | CASSPGQGGNYEQYF
- | TRBJ2-2 | - | TRBV9 | TGTGCCAGCAGCGTAGGAAGTATAAGTCCCGGGGAGCTGTTTTTT | CASSVGSISPGELFF
- | TRBJ2-1 | few | TRBV5-6 | TGTGCCAGCTTGAGTAGGAATGAGCAGTTCTTC | CASLSRNEQFF
- | TRBJ2-7 | few | TRBV21-1 | TGTGCCAGCAGCAAAAACCCGTCCTACGAGCAGTACTTC | CASSKNPSYEQYF
- | TRBJ1-4 | - | TRBV11-2 | TGTGCCAGCAGCTTAGCAAGGACAGTTGAAAAACTGTTTTTT | CASSLARTVEKLFF
TRBD2 | TRBJ2-1 | - | TRBV5-6 | TGTGCCAGCAGCGGGACTAGCTATGAGCAGTTCTTC | CASSGTSYEQFF
- | TRBJ2-5 | - | TRBV12-3/TRBV12-4 | TGTGCCAGCAGCCTCCACCCGGGGGCGGGGGAGACCCAGTACTTC | CASSLHPGAGETQYF
TRBD2 | TRBJ2-1 | - | TRBV18 | TGTGCCAGCTCACCAACCGGGACTAGCGGGAGAGACAATGAGCAGTTCTTC | CASSPTGTSGRDNEQFF
- | TRBJ2-4 | - | TRBV9 | TGTGCCAGCAGCGTGGGTCGGGACGACAACATTCAGTACTTC | CASSVGRDDNIQYF
TRBD2 | TRBJ2-7 | - | TRBV12-3/TRBV12-4 | TGTGCCAGCAGTTCACAGCCAGGGACTAGCGGATACGAGCAGTACTTC | CASSSQPGTSGYEQYF
- | TRBJ1-2 | many | TRBV12-3/TRBV12-4 | TGTGCCAGCAGTCTCTCCGTAAGGGTTCACTATGGCTACACCTTC | CASSLSVRVHYGYTF
TRBD2 | TRBJ2-7 | - | TRBV20-1 | TGCAGTGCTATGCCGGGACTAGCGGGAGCCTACGAGCAGTACTTC | CSAMPGLAGAYEQYF
TRBD2 | TRBJ2-1 | many | TRBV29-1 | TGCAGCGTTAAGGGGACTAGCGGGAGGCCCTACAATGAGCAGTTCTTC | CSVKGTSGRPYNEQFF
TRBD1 | TRBJ2-3 | - | TRBV7-8 | TGTGCCAGCAGCCAAAACCTTATGGACAGGGCATTGGAAGATACGCAGTATTTT | CASSQNLMDRALEDTQYF
TRBD1 | TRBJ1-4 | - | TRBV7-6 | TGTGCCAGCAGCATAACAGGGGGCGCAAATGAAAAACTGTTTTTT | CASSITGGANEKLFF
- | TRBJ1-1 | - | TRBV6-1 | TGTGCCAGCAGTGAGGCCAGGGCCACTGAAGCTTTCTTT | CASSEARATEAFF
TRBD1 | TRBJ2-5 | few | TRBV20-1 | TGCAGTGCAAGGACAGGGGGCCCCCAAGAGACCCAGTACTTC | CSARTGGPQETQYF
- | TRBJ1-2 | - | TRBV29-1 | TGCAGCGTTGGTAGTGGTGCAGAAGGCTACACCTTC | CSVGSGAEGYTF
TRBD2 | TRBJ2-3 | few | TRBV7-2 | TGTGCCAGCAGCTTCGGGGGGACTAGCACAGATACGCAGTATTTT | CASSFGGTSTDTQYF
TRBD1 | TRBJ1-4 | - | TRBV7-2 | TGTGCCAGCAGCAAATCCCTGGGACAGGCTAATGAAAAACTGTTTTTT | CASSKSLGQANEKLFF
TRBD1 | TRBJ2-7 | - | TRBV12-3/TRBV12-4 | TGTGCCAGCAGCCTCAGGACAGGGGGAACCCCCTACGAGCAGTACTTC | CASSLRTGGTPYEQYF
- | TRBJ2-3 | - | TRBV3-1 | TGTGCCAGCAGCCAAGATCGGGGCAGGTCTACACCCAGGTATTTT | CASSQDRGRSTPRYF
- | TRBJ1-2 | - | TRBV6-2/TRBV6-3 | TGTGCCAGCAGCCCCATGGCGTCGTCTATGGACTACACCTTC | CASSPMASSMDYTF
TRBD1 | TRBJ2-3 | - | TRBV29-1 | TGCAGCGCCCAAGGACAGGTTGGAGCAGATACGCAGTATTTT | CSAQGQVGADTQYF
- | TRBJ1-2 | - | TRBV5-6 | TGTGCCAGCAGCCTGAGGCGGGGGGATTATGGCTACACCTTC | CASSLRRGDYGYTF
- | TRBJ2-7 | - | TRBV2 | TGTGCCAGCAGTGAACAGGGACCGACCTACGAGCAGTACTTC | CASSEQGPTYEQYF
- | TRBJ2-1 | - | TRBV24-1 | TGTGCCACCAGTGAGCCTGGCCTCTCCTACAATGAGCAGTTCTTC | CATSEPGLSYNEQFF
- | TRBJ2-1 | - | TRBV4-3 | TGCGCCAGCAGCCAAGATGGGACGGGAGTGGTATATACTGAGCAGTTCTTC | CASSQDGTGVVYTEQFF
- | TRBJ1-6 | - | TRBV4-2 | TGTGCCAGCAGCCAAGACGGCATGTGGGATTCACCCCTCCACTTT | CASSQDGMWDSPLHF
- | TRBJ2-7 | few | TRBV5-1 | TGCGCCAGCAGCTTGGTAGGACTCATCTACGAGCAGTACTTC | CASSLVGLIYEQYF
- | TRBJ2-1 | - | TRBV4-3 | TGCGCCAGCAGCCAAGCTTGGTTTGGGTCCAACAATGAGCAGTTCTTC | CASSQAWFGSNNEQFF
TRBD2 | TRBJ2-2 | - | TRBV4-2 | TGTGCCAGCAGCCCGGGGGGGGCCCGCACCGGGGAGCTGTTTTTT | CASSPGGARTGELFF
- | TRBJ2-1 | - | TRBV7-8 | TGTGCCAGCAGCCCCAGGATTTACAATGAGCAGTTCTTC | CASSPRIYNEQFF